Listed here are 21 T cell receptor beta chains from one sample, sequenced in a study of blood T cells in healthy people across ages. A second PCR, run for about 7 to 11 cycles, used a sample-barcoded 5' primer plus a J-beta primer mix. TCRdb re-called the 5' RACE reads through MiXCR, storing one row per CDR3 protein. Among about 580,000 distinct CDR3 sequences listed, around 48% were seen once. Material: blood. These TCRs come from a man older than 75 in good health.

The chain is built from TRBV29-1 and TRBJ2-2; 8 positions match TRBD1. V was clipped by 7 bases and J by 1 base; unmatched bases: 2. CDR3 size: 13 residues. The V gene's germline CDR1 is SQVTM and CDR2 ANQGSEA. The CDR3 region has the DNA TGCAGCGGGGGGACAGGGAACACCGGGGAGCTGTTTTTT. This encodes CSGGTGNTGELFF.

This clonotype was seen a single time. The chain couples TRBV5-1 to TRBJ1-3, with D possibly TRBD1 on 5 matching bases. The CDR3 length is 14 residues. Trimming removed 7 bases at V and 0 bases at J, with 11 bases between. CDR1 is SGHRS and CDR2 is YFSETQ in the germline V gene. The CDR3: CASRPGTSGNTIYF. The CDR3 DNA reads TGCGCCAGCCGCCCGGGGACCTCTGGAAACACCATATATTTT.

The chain combines TRBV20-1 with TRBJ2-7; no definite D call. CDR3 length: 14 residues. Germline V gives CDR1 DFQATT, CDR2 SNEGSKA (reference sequence). Trimming shortened V by 3 bases and J by 0 bases, and 12 bases separated the two germline ends. The CDR3 spells CSASPILNSYEQYF. In DNA form, the CDR3 reads TGCAGTGCTAGCCCCATTTTAAACTCCTACGAGCAGTACTTC.

V and J are TRBV9 and TRBJ2-1; 8 bases line up with TRBD1. In germline, CDR1 is SGDLS, CDR2 YYNGEE. The CDR3 extends over 15 amino acids. Trimming took 0 bases from V and 8 from J; bases not matched to a gene: 7. CDR3 bases: TGTGCCAGCAGCGTAGGACCAGGGGGCAACGATGAGCAGTTCTTC. It encodes CASSVGPGGNDEQFF. Complete variable domain (other parts from reference TRBV9 and TRBJ2-1): DSGVTQTPKHLITATGQRVTLRCSPRSGDLSVYWYQQSLDQGLQFLIQYYNGEERAKGNILERFSAQQFPDLHSELNLSSLELGDSALYFCASSVGPGGNDEQFFGPGTRLTVL.

J is TRBJ2-1 and V is TRBV6-6; D might be TRBD1 (5 bases). V was shortened by 5 bases and J by 7 bases, with 12 bases between the two germline ends. Looked up from germline, CDR1 is MNHNY and CDR2 is SVGAGI (reference sequence). There are 13 residues in the CDR3. CDR3 in amino acids: CASSDLRGNEQFF. The CDR3 region has the DNA TGTGCCAGCAGTGACCTTAGGGGTAATGAGCAGTTCTTC.

Only a few counts were recorded for this clonotype. This rearrangement joins TRBV20-1 to TRBJ2-5, with a weak D call TRBD2 (5 bases). In germline, CDR1 is DFQATT, CDR2 SNEGSKA (reference sequence). The CDR3 is made up of 12 amino acids. The V end was cut by 6 bases, the J end by 5 bases, with 13 bases between. The CDR3 sequence: CSAEGPGETQYF. The CDR3 nucleotides are TGCAGTGCAGAGGGTCCGGGTGAGACCCAGTACTTC.

This clonotype has only a few counts. The chain is built from TRBV7-9 and TRBJ2-7; D remains unclear. V lost 5 bases and J lost 0, with 14 bases in between. Germline CDR1 and CDR2: SEHNR and FQNEAQ (reference sequence). This CDR3 is built from 15 residues. The CDR3 nucleotides are TGTGCCAGCAGCCCCCATCGCCGACACTCCTACGAGCAGTACTTC. It is translated as CASSPHRRHSYEQYF.

The V call is TRBV20-1, the J call TRBJ2-5; D ambiguous. The J call could be wrong; TRBJ2-7 is a better fit for the DNA end. The CDR3 is made up of 12 amino acids. Germline V gives CDR1 DFQATT, CDR2 SNEGSKA (reference sequence). The CDR3 nucleotides read TGCAGTGCGCGAGGCGGCAGCCCCGAGCAGTACTTC. It is translated as CSARGGSPEQYF.

As regards this clonotype: Compared with germline, one end of the junction differs, possibly owing to a read error. The chain combines TRBV6-5 with TRBJ1-5; 10 nucleotides align to TRBD1. There are 18 residues in the CDR3. Germline V gene lookup returns CDR1 MNHEY and CDR2 SVGAGI. In nucleotides, the CDR3 is TGTGCCAACAGTAACCCCCCGACAGGGGGCGAGGTTAATCAGCCCCAGCATTTT. This codes for CANSNPPTGGEVNQPQHF.

The genes are TRBV28 and TRBJ2-5; perhaps TRBD2 as D (7 bases). The tail of the sequence fits TRBJ2-7 better, so the J call may be wrong. The CDR3 has 13 residues. The germline gives CDR1 MDHEN, CDR2 SYDVKM. The CDR3 reads CATQGGARYEQYF. The CDR3 DNA is TGTGCCACCCAAGGGGGGGCGCGTTACGAGCAGTACTTC.

The gene calls are TRBV6-6 and TRBJ2-5; 7 bases line up with TRBD2. The junction had 15 bases not matched to a gene; V was cut back by 6 bases and J by 5 bases. The CDR3 loop spans 16 amino acids. Germline loops: CDR1 MNHNY, CDR2 SVGAGI (reference sequence). DNA of the CDR3: TGTGCCAGCAGACAACCGGGACGAGCGGGGAGGGAGACCCAGTACTTC. Protein: CASRQPGRAGRETQYF.

Of note for this clonotype: A much larger clone lies one base from this, so it may be a read error. The chain links TRBV29-1 to TRBJ2-5; D remains ambiguous. This CDR3 is built from 13 residues. Germline lookup yields CDR1 SQVTM and CDR2 ANQGSEA. CDR3 DNA sequence: TGCAGCGTTGGAGGCAGTATACAAGAGGCCCAGTACTTC. Its translation is CSVGGSIQEAQYF.

The chain is built from TRBV5-1 and TRBJ2-3; TRBD1 agrees at 8 bases. Germline loops: CDR1 SGHRS, CDR2 YFSETQ. V lost 3 bases, J lost 1 base, and 4 bases stayed unmatched. This CDR3 region has 15 residues. In nucleotides, the CDR3 is TGCGCCAGCAGCTCACAGGGGGGCGGCACAGATACGCAGTATTTT. Amino acid sequence: CASSSQGGGTDTQYF.

This clonotype was picked up many times. This chain links TRBV6-6 with TRBJ1-5; D is uncertain. This CDR3 contains 13 residues. Per germline, CDR1 MNHNY and CDR2 SVGAGI (reference sequence). With 7 bases removed from V and 2 bases from J, the gap between germline ends came to 9 bases. The CDR3 nucleotides read TGTGCCAGCACCGGACGGGGCAATCAGCCCCAGCATTTT. This codes for CASTGRGNQPQHF.

The DNA for the CDR3 is TGTGCCAGCACCAGGGACAGGGGGGGAACTGAAGCTTTCTTT. Its translation: CASTRDRGGTEAFF. V and J are TRBV6-5 and TRBJ1-1, with 11 positions matching TRBD1. Germline V gene sequence: CDR1 MNHEY, CDR2 SVGAGI. The CDR3 is 14 amino acids. V lost 7 bases and J lost 5; bases outside the gene matches: 6.

The V gene is TRBV10-3, the J gene TRBJ1-1; tentative D call: TRBD1 (6 bases). From germline, CDR1 is ENHRY and CDR2 SYGVKD. Trimming took off 2 bases at V and 2 bases at J, with 12 bases between the two ends. The CDR3 loop spans 15 amino acids. CDR3 bases: TGTGCCATCAGTGAGAGGGGGACAATTAACACTGAAGCTTTCTTT. This codes for CAISERGTINTEAFF.

The chain uses TRBV27 and TRBJ2-3; TRBD2 aligns across 8 bases. Unmatched junction bases numbered 12, after V lost 5 bases and J lost 5 bases. Germline CDR1 and CDR2: MNHEY and SMNVEV (reference sequence). This CDR3 is built from 16 residues. CDR3: CASSPPGLGVGDTQYF. CDR3 sequence (DNA): TGTGCCAGCAGTCCCCCGGGACTAGGGGTCGGAGATACGCAGTATTTT.

This clonotype appeared a few times. V is TRBV7-2 and J is TRBJ2-1; TRBD1 might be the D (6 bases). The CDR3 has 15 residues. The germline CDR1 and CDR2 sequences are SGHTA and FQGNSA. With 2 bases removed from V and 8 bases from J, the gap between germline ends came to 16 bases. The CDR3 coding sequence is TGTGCCAGCAGCTTACGAGGGGGTTACAGAGATGAGCAGTTCTTC. Amino acids: CASSLRGGYRDEQFF.

The table lists this clonotype with a few counts. The genes are TRBV20-1 and TRBJ2-7; TRBD2 matches at 10 bases. This CDR3 contains 14 residues. CDR1 and CDR2 from the germline V gene are DFQATT and SNEGSKA (reference sequence). V was pared by 6 bases and J by 4 bases, with 9 bases of the junction left unmatched. Here the CDR3 DNA reads TGCAGTGCGCACTCCGGGACTAGCGCTTACGAGCAGTACTTC. This translates into CSAHSGTSAYEQYF.

V gene TRBV9 combines with J gene TRBJ1-5, with D uncertain. The V gene lost 3 bases and the J gene lost 2 bases, with 9 bases spanning the gap. The CDR3 consists of 14 residues. From germline, CDR1 is SGDLS and CDR2 YYNGEE. The CDR3, as DNA: TGTGCCAGCAGCGACGGAGTCGGCAATCAGCCCCAGCATTTT. Encoded protein: CASSDGVGNQPQHF.

On this clonotype itself: A read error may explain this, as a much larger clone is one base away. The rearrangement links TRBV20-1 to TRBJ2-1, with TRBD2 matching over 7 bases. Unmatched junction bases numbered 9, after V lost 3 bases and J lost 7 bases. This CDR3 contains 14 residues. CDR1 and CDR2 (germline): DFQATT, SNEGSKA (reference sequence). The chain's CDR3 is CSASGRGVINEQFF. CDR3 nucleotides: TGCAGTGCTAGTGGACGGGGGGTAATTAATGAGCAGTTCTTC.